The subject of this entry is one T cell receptor (beta chain). Its antigen is not identified. The primer mix had 60 Vbeta and 13 Jbeta primers. Libraries were prepared by immunoSEQ multiplex PCR; TCRdb keeps only in-frame clonotypes and omits some of them. This sample has about 89,000 clones, with around 74% found just once. This specimen comes from a study of cytomegalovirus exposure and HLA in healthy donors. Whole-study context: Ancestry clustering placed about 80% of roughly 410 genotyped donors in the Caucasian-associated cluster. Whole-study findings and limits: Per a later analysis, HLA-associated TCR beta chains showed more clonal expansion than other, equally common TCR beta chains.

CDR1 is KGHSH, CDR2 LQKENI, per germline. Trimming removed 3 bases at V and 5 bases at J, with 13 bases between. The CDR3 is 15 residues long. The clonotype originates from a man aged 25 to 40 in good health and CMV-seropositive. The V gene is TRBV18, the J gene TRBJ1-4, with D tentatively TRBD1 (6 bases). Specimen: PBMCs. Written as DNA, the CDR3 is TGTGCCAGCTCACCCTTCGGGCAGGGGAATGAAAAACTGTTTTTT. It translates to CASSPFGQGNEKLFF.